Listed below are T cell receptor beta chains from one sample, sequenced in a study of OX40 agonist ivuxolimab in advanced cancers. Some clones are missing from TCRdb's copy, which holds only in-frame ones; the method was immunoSEQ multiplex PCR. This table holds fewer than 30,000 clones, 88% found once. Sequenced material: CD4+ or CD8+ T cells sorted from blood, taken in a trial of the OX40 agonist ivuxolimab. These TCRs come from an adult with an advanced solid tumor such as melanoma, head and neck, liver or kidney cancer. Both conserved end residues are part of each CDR3. Each record gives: J gene, V gene, D gene, clone size, CDR3 DNA, CDR3 protein. D genes are given only for firm matches. Size values are once, few and many counts, or a class for expanded clones, and some rows have none.

j_gene: TRBJ2-1; v_gene: TRBV25-1; d_gene: -; abundance: -; CDR3nt: TGTGCCAGCCCCCCCGGAGTATCCTACAATGAGCAGTTCTTC; CDR3aa: CASPPGVSYNEQFF
j_gene: TRBJ1-1; v_gene: TRBV29-1; d_gene: -; abundance: once; CDR3nt: TGCAGCGTTGACGGGTGGCAGGGAGCTTTCTTT; CDR3aa: CSVDGWQGAFF
j_gene: TRBJ2-3; v_gene: TRBV11-1; d_gene: -; abundance: -; CDR3nt: TGTGCCAGCAGCTTAGAGCGCTATCAAGTTAAAGATACGCAGTATTTT; CDR3aa: CASSLERYQVKDTQYF
j_gene: TRBJ1-1; v_gene: TRBV6-6; d_gene: -; abundance: -; CDR3nt: TGTGCCAGCAGTTACGGATCAGGGACCACTGAAGCTTTCTTT; CDR3aa: CASSYGSGTTEAFF
j_gene: TRBJ2-3; v_gene: TRBV5-4; d_gene: -; abundance: -; CDR3nt: TGTGCCAGCAGGGCTATCTACACAGATACGCAGTATTTT; CDR3aa: CASRAIYTDTQYF
j_gene: TRBJ1-6; v_gene: TRBV30; d_gene: TRBD1; abundance: -; CDR3nt: TGTGCCTGGAGTCCACAGGGGAATTCACCCCTCCACTTT; CDR3aa: CAWSPQGNSPLHF
j_gene: TRBJ1-1; v_gene: TRBV15; d_gene: TRBD1; abundance: -; CDR3nt: TGTGCCACCAGCAGAGTCACAGGGGGCGAAGGTGAAGCTTTCTTT; CDR3aa: CATSRVTGGEGEAFF
j_gene: TRBJ2-2; v_gene: TRBV19; d_gene: TRBD1; abundance: -; CDR3nt: TGTGCCAGTAGTATTTACGGGCAGGGGGCGCTCACCGGGGAGCTGTTTTTT; CDR3aa: CASSIYGQGALTGELFF
j_gene: TRBJ1-5; v_gene: TRBV5-6; d_gene: -; abundance: -; CDR3nt: TGTGCCAGCAGCTTGGGCGCGGATTTCAATCAGCCCCAGCATTTT; CDR3aa: CASSLGADFNQPQHF
j_gene: TRBJ1-5; v_gene: TRBV15; d_gene: -; abundance: -; CDR3nt: TGTGCCACCAGCAGAGATAACAGGGCCGGTCAGCCCCAGCATTTT; CDR3aa: CATSRDNRAGQPQHF
j_gene: TRBJ1-5; v_gene: TRBV7-9; d_gene: TRBD1; abundance: -; CDR3nt: TGTGCCAGCAGCTTTCAGGGGGGGCCCCAGCATTTT; CDR3aa: CASSFQGGPQHF
j_gene: TRBJ1-4; v_gene: TRBV5-1; d_gene: -; abundance: -; CDR3nt: TGCGCCAGCAGCTTCGGCGGTACTAATGAAAAACTGTTTTTT; CDR3aa: CASSFGGTNEKLFF
j_gene: TRBJ2-7; v_gene: TRBV27; d_gene: -; abundance: -; CDR3nt: TGTGCCAGCACCTCCGATCGGGGGCCCCCATACGAGCAGTACTTC; CDR3aa: CASTSDRGPPYEQYF
j_gene: TRBJ1-1; v_gene: TRBV6-1; d_gene: -; abundance: -; CDR3nt: TGTGCCAGCAATGGGCAGGGGCTGGGAACTGAAGCTTTCTTT; CDR3aa: CASNGQGLGTEAFF
j_gene: TRBJ2-1; v_gene: TRBV30; d_gene: TRBD2; abundance: -; CDR3nt: TGTGCCTGGAGTGTGCCTAGCGGGGGGAATGAGCAGTTCTTC; CDR3aa: CAWSVPSGGNEQFF
j_gene: TRBJ2-7; v_gene: TRBV5-4; d_gene: -; abundance: medium-sized; CDR3nt: TGTGCCAGCAGCTTGGGCAGAGACTACGAGCAGTACTTC; CDR3aa: CASSLGRDYEQYF
j_gene: TRBJ1-3; v_gene: TRBV4-1; d_gene: -; abundance: -; CDR3nt: TGCGCCAGCAGCCAGTGGGAGACAGTAATCACCGGAAACACCATATATTTT; CDR3aa: CASSQWETVITGNTIYF
j_gene: TRBJ2-2; v_gene: TRBV7-9; d_gene: -; abundance: few; CDR3nt: TGTGCCAGCAGGGGGACCCCGACAGCCCTCACCGGGGAGCTGTTTTTT; CDR3aa: CASRGTPTALTGELFF
j_gene: TRBJ2-1; v_gene: TRBV5-1; d_gene: TRBD2; abundance: -; CDR3nt: TGCGCCAGCAGCTTCTCTAGCGGGAGTTTCAATGAGCAGTTCTTC; CDR3aa: CASSFSSGSFNEQFF
j_gene: TRBJ1-1; v_gene: TRBV19; d_gene: -; abundance: -; CDR3nt: TGTGCCAGTAGTACGGAGCCCGGGACTTGGAACACTGAAGCTTTCTTT; CDR3aa: CASSTEPGTWNTEAFF
j_gene: TRBJ1-2; v_gene: TRBV5-6; d_gene: -; abundance: -; CDR3nt: TGTGCCAGCAGCTTGTTTCAGATTATCTATGGCTACACCTTC; CDR3aa: CASSLFQIIYGYTF
j_gene: TRBJ2-3; v_gene: TRBV11-3; d_gene: -; abundance: -; CDR3nt: TGTGCCAGCAGCTTACCCTCCCTCGCAGATACGCAGTATTTT; CDR3aa: CASSLPSLADTQYF
j_gene: TRBJ1-2; v_gene: TRBV27; d_gene: -; abundance: -; CDR3nt: TGTGCCAGCAGTCTCACCTCAGCCTTTAACTATGGCTACACCTTC; CDR3aa: CASSLTSAFNYGYTF
j_gene: TRBJ1-5; v_gene: TRBV12-5; d_gene: TRBD1; abundance: -; CDR3nt: TGTGCTAGTGGTTTGGTCGGCTCGGGGACAGTTATCCAGCCCCAGCATTTT; CDR3aa: CASGLVGSGTVIQPQHF